This T cell receptor beta chain came from a study of T cell responses to AZD1222 COVID-19 vaccine. The analysis combined second doses at about 4 or about 12 weeks. Assay used: immunoSEQ multiplex PCR; TCRdb lists only in-frame clones, some missing. Among about 42,000 clones, about 91% were seen once, and the ten largest hold more than 20%. Details on this clone: Its antigen is undetermined.

The V gene's germline CDR1 is LGHDT and CDR2 YNNKEL (reference sequence). V was clipped by 3 bases and J by 7 bases; unmatched bases: 5. The CDR3 length is 14 residues. Study observations and caveats: Donor demographics were predominantly white British with a female majority; clonal diversity may be underestimated. Repertoires were obtained only post-peak T cell response.

The V call is TRBV3-1 (or the pseudogene TRBV3-2), the J call TRBJ1-2, with 10 bases identical to TRBD1. The input for sequencing was peripheral blood, taken 28 days after the second AZD1222 dose. The sequence came from an adult who received the AZD1222 COVID-19 vaccine. CDR3 nucleotides: TGTGCCAGCAGCCATGGGACAGGGGACGTTGGCTACACCTTC. Residues: CASSHGTGDVGYTF.